This entry concerns a single T cell receptor (beta chain). Using immunoSEQ multiplex PCR, the repertoire was profiled, and TCRdb retains in-frame clones only, with some absent. The data hold around 65,000 clones, with about 91% observed a single time. These data come from a study of PD-1 blockade in classical Hodgkin lymphoma. Study as a whole: Patients were infused with nivolumab 3 mg/kg every 2 weeks.

Trimming took off 4 bases at V and 2 bases at J, with 12 bases between the two ends. The CDR3 extends over 14 amino acids. In germline, CDR1 is SGHDN, CDR2 FVKESK. Relapse was seen in all patients after autologous stem cell transplantation, and brentuximab vedotin exposure was variable. This clonotype originated in a human donor with classical Hodgkin lymphoma. The specimen comprised peripheral blood mononuclear cells (PBMCs), sampled at baseline. V usage is TRBV14 and J usage is TRBJ2-7; D possibly corresponds to TRBD2 (5 bases). As DNA, the CDR3 is TGTGCCAGCAGCCGAGGTGGGAGCCCCTACGAGCAGTACTTC. Translating gives CASSRGGSPYEQYF.